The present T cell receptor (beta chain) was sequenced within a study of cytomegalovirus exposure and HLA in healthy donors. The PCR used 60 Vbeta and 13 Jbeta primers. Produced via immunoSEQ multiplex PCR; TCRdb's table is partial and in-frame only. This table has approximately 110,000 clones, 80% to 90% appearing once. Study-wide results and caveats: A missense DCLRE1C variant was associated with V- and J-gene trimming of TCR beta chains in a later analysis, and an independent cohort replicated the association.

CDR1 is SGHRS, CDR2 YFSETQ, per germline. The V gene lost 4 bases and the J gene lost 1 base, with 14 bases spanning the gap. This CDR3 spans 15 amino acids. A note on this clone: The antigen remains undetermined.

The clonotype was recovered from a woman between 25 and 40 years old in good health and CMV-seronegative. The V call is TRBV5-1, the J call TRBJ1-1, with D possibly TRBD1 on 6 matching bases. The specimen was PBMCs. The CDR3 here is CASSHSGGENTEAFF. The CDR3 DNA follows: TGCGCCAGCAGCCACAGCGGGGGCGAGAACACTGAAGCTTTCTTT. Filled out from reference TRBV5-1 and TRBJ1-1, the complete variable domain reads KAGVTQTPRYLIKTRGQQVTLSCSPISGHRSVSWYQQTPGQGLQFLFEYFSETQRNKGNFPGRFSGRQFSNSRSEMNVSTLELGDSALYLCASSHSGGENTEAFFGQGTRLTVV.